Presented here are 18 T cell receptor beta chains from one specimen sequenced in a study of cytomegalovirus exposure and HLA in healthy donors. PCR used 60 Vbeta primers and 13 Jbeta primers. Here immunoSEQ multiplex PCR was the method, and the copy in TCRdb shows in-frame clones only, minus some. The data show over 150,000 clones, about 77% seen once. Sequences were obtained from PBMCs. Source of these receptors: a man aged 25-40 years in good health and CMV-seropositive.

This clone was recorded a few times. The rearrangement uses TRBV7-2 and TRBJ2-2; 9 bases are a match to TRBD1. V lost 5 bases to trimming and J lost 3 bases; unmatched junction nucleotides: 4. Germline-derived CDR1 and CDR2 are SGHTA and FQGNSA. The CDR3 is 15 residues long. The CDR3 is CASSPDRGYTGELFF. As DNA, the CDR3 is TGTGCCAGCAGCCCGGACAGGGGCTACACCGGGGAGCTGTTTTTT.

This rearrangement joins TRBV27 to TRBJ2-1; 8 bases are a match to TRBD2. Germline CDR1 MNHEY, CDR2 SMNVEV (reference sequence). This CDR3 has 18 amino acids. The V segment lost 4 bases and the J segment 0 bases; nucleotides outside the gene matches: 11. CDR3 nucleotide sequence: TGTGCCAGCAGTTCCCACCCCCTTCGGGGGGGCTCCTACAATGAGCAGTTCTTC. Translation: CASSSHPLRGGSYNEQFF.

This clone has only a few counts. The chain recombines TRBV30 with TRBJ1-1; D perhaps matches TRBD1 (5 bases). Germline V CDR1 and CDR2: GTSNPN, SVGIG (reference sequence). The CDR3 length is 13 residues. Trimming stripped 0 bases from V and 4 bases from J, with 9 bases between. In DNA, the CDR3 is TGTGCCTGGAGTGTGGGAGGGACCACTGAAGCTTTCTTT. Its protein is CAWSVGGTTEAFF.

The J gene is TRBJ1-2, the V gene TRBV28; the match to TRBD1 covers 8 bases. This CDR3 spans 12 amino acids. From germline, CDR1 is MDHEN and CDR2 SYDVKM. V gave up 10 bases and J gave up 8 bases; unmatched junction bases: 9. CDR3 bases: TGTGCCACGACGGACAGGGAAGGCGGCTACACCTTC. It yields the protein CATTDREGGYTF.

This sequence joins TRBV2 and TRBJ1-1; no firm D call. The V end was cut by 7 bases, the J end by 1 base, with 13 bases between. The germline gives CDR1 SNHLY, CDR2 FYNNEI. The CDR3 spans 14 residues. CDR3 protein: CASIRDKPNTEAFF. As DNA, the CDR3 is TGTGCCAGCATTAGAGACAAACCGAACACTGAAGCTTTCTTT.

The chain links TRBV6-6 to TRBJ1-2; D not resolved. The CDR3 length is 13 residues. Looked up from germline, CDR1 is MNHNY and CDR2 is SVGAGI (reference sequence). V lost 8 bases, J lost 3 bases, and 13 bases lay in between. In DNA form, the CDR3 reads TGTGCCAGCCGTCCATCTCGGTACTATGGCTACACCTTC. This sequence encodes CASRPSRYYGYTF.

The chain recombines TRBV10-3 with TRBJ2-3, with 8 bases fitting TRBD2. Germline CDR1 and CDR2: ENHRY and SYGVKD. The CDR3 length is 14 residues. V was pared by 8 bases and J by 0 bases, with 4 bases of the junction left unmatched. The CDR3 protein is CAISQRESTDTQYF. CDR3 DNA: TGTGCCATCTCTCAGCGGGAGAGCACAGATACGCAGTATTTT.

This chain links TRBV10-3 with TRBJ1-1; D unresolved. This CDR3 contains 13 residues. Germline V lookup: CDR1 ENHRY, CDR2 SYGVKD. V was cut by 0 bases and J by 7 bases, with 9 bases left in between. The CDR3 DNA reads TGTGCCATCAGTGAGTCCACGGGTCGTGAAGCTTTCTTT. Translating it yields CAISESTGREAFF.

The chain couples TRBV15 to TRBJ1-4; 7 positions match TRBD1. Trimming cost V 1 base and J 5 bases; bases outside gene matches: 4. The CDR3 is made up of 15 amino acids. Germline CDR1 is LNHNV and CDR2 is YYDKDF (reference sequence). CDR3 nucleotides: TGTGCCACCAGCAGAGGAGGGGGCGACAATGAAAAACTGTTTTTT. Translated, it gives CATSRGGGDNEKLFF.

The chain joins TRBV7-9 to TRBJ1-3; 8 positions match TRBD1. V was pared by 5 bases and J by 4 bases, with 4 bases of the junction left unmatched. Germline CDR1 and CDR2: SEHNR and FQNEAQ (reference sequence). This CDR3 has 14 residues. The DNA of the CDR3 is TGTGCCAGCAGCCTTCGGACAGGGGGAAACACCATATATTTT. Protein product: CASSLRTGGNTIYF. The whole variable domain, remainder taken from reference TRBV7-9 and TRBJ1-3, is DTGVSQNPRHKITKRGQNVTFRCDPISEHNRLYWYRQTLGQGPEFLTYFQNEAQLEKSRLLSDRFSAERPKGSFSTLEIQRTEQGDSAMYLCASSLRTGGNTIYFGEGSWLTVV.

V usage is TRBV4-1 and J usage is TRBJ1-1, with D possibly matching TRBD1 (6 bases). The germline gives CDR1 MGHRA, CDR2 YSYEKL. Trimming removed 6 bases from V and 8 bases from J, with 16 bases in between. The CDR3 extends over 13 amino acids. The CDR3 spells CASSGIGQGEAFF. The CDR3 DNA reads TGCGCCAGCAGTGGAATTGGGCAGGGGGAAGCTTTCTTT.

In this sample, this clone turned up once. This rearrangement joins TRBV7-9 to TRBJ2-1, with D possibly TRBD2 on 6 matching bases. Germline assignment: CDR1 SEHNR and CDR2 FQNEAQ (reference sequence). This CDR3 is 15 amino acids long. Between the trimmed V and J ends, which lost 5 bases and 1 base, there was a span of 12 bases. CDR3 protein: CASSLPRESYNEQFF. DNA for the CDR3: TGTGCCAGCAGCCTCCCCCGGGAGTCCTACAATGAGCAGTTCTTC.

This chain uses TRBV18 with TRBJ1-6; possibly TRBD1 for D (6 bases). Germline values: CDR1 KGHSH, CDR2 LQKENI. The CDR3 has 15 amino acids. Trimming stripped 0 bases from V and 7 bases from J, with 10 bases between. The chain's CDR3 is CASSPPGAPNSPLHF. CDR3 bases: TGTGCCAGCTCACCACCGGGGGCTCCGAATTCACCCCTCCACTTT.

The chain has TRBV18 and TRBJ1-2; D may be TRBD1 (5 bases). Germline V gene lookup returns CDR1 KGHSH and CDR2 LQKENI. V was clipped by 8 bases and J by 4 bases, with 8 bases between them. There are 11 residues in the CDR3. CDR3 loop: CASGHLYGYTF. In DNA, the CDR3 is TGTGCCAGCGGACACCTCTATGGCTACACCTTC.

This clone has just one count. The chain carries TRBV5-4 and TRBJ2-1; 8 bases align to TRBD2. After removal of 7 bases from V and 8 bases from J, the junction contained 17 bases not matched to a gene. The germline gives CDR1 SGHNT, CDR2 YYREEE (reference sequence). The CDR3 extends over 16 amino acids. The CDR3 sequence: CASGNFSGTPLDEQFF. The CDR3 DNA is TGTGCCAGCGGAAACTTTAGCGGGACGCCTTTGGATGAGCAGTTCTTC. Drawing the rest from reference TRBV5-4 and TRBJ2-1, the complete variable domain is ETGVTQSPTHLIKTRGQQVTLRCSSQSGHNTVSWYQQALGQGPQFIFQYYREEENGRGNFPPRFSGLQFPNYSSELNVNALELDDSALYLCASGNFSGTPLDEQFFGPGTRLTVL.

This clone was detected only once. The chain has TRBV4-3 and TRBJ2-4, with D maybe TRBD1 (6 bases). The CDR3 spans 16 residues. The V and J ends lost 0 bases and 9 bases respectively, with 18 bases between them. Germline CDR1 reads LGHNA; CDR2 reads YSLEER. The CDR3 loop reads CASSQDPGTRGTIQYF. The CDR3 DNA follows: TGCGCCAGCAGCCAAGATCCAGGGACAAGAGGGACCATTCAGTACTTC.

The chain uses TRBV7-2 and TRBJ2-7, with D tentatively TRBD2 (5 bases). The CDR3 covers 14 residues. Germline CDR1 SGHTA, CDR2 FQGNSA. The ends were cut back, 3 bases at V and 0 bases at J, with 9 bases in the middle. The chain's CDR3 is CASSFGVSSYEQYF. CDR3 DNA: TGTGCCAGCAGCTTCGGGGTTAGCTCCTACGAGCAGTACTTC.

J is TRBJ1-5 and V is TRBV18, with TRBD1 as a possible D gene (5 bases). The CDR3 has 15 amino acids. V was cut by 1 base and J by 5 bases, with 12 bases left in between. The germline V gene encodes CDR1 KGHSH and CDR2 LQKENI. The CDR3 reads CASSPLAGEDQPQHF. DNA for the CDR3: TGTGCCAGCTCACCACTTGCGGGGGAGGATCAGCCCCAGCATTTT. The entire variable domain, with the rest obtained from reference TRBV18 and TRBJ1-5, is as follows: NAGVMQNPRHLVRRRGQEARLRCSPMKGHSHVYWYRQLPEEGLKFMVYLQKENIIDESGMPKERFSAEFPKEGPSILRIQQVVRGDSAAYFCASSPLAGEDQPQHFGDGTRLSIL.